The T cell receptor (beta chain) under discussion was sequenced for a study of regulatory T cells in long-lasting Graves disease. Findings and caveats of the study: Thyroid tissue was not sampled; only peripheral blood was.

This clonotype has a handful of counts. Its antigen remains unidentified. Time point: newly diagnosed GD, antithyroid drugs for less than 3 months. Extracted PBMC RNA gave rise to the TCR library. The collection involved drawing approximately 9.9 milliliters of peripheral blood into EDTA tubes. Looked up from germline, CDR1 is MNHNS and CDR2 is SASEGT. Losses at the gene ends were 9 bases for V and 0 bases for J; bases not matched to a gene: 6. This CDR3 has 15 amino acids. Arm-PCR of CDR3 regions with iRepertoire HTBI primers generated TCR beta libraries. One entry per CDR3 protein results from TCRdb running MiXCR on the multiplex PCR reads. The sample lists 400,000 to 450,000 distinct CDR3 sequences; roughly 15% were seen once. These same records also appear under a second study, on T cells in Graves' hyperthyroidism and ophthalmopathy. That study adds: Among clonotypes expanded in thyroid above 0.001, most were also found in blood. With a median lead of roughly 6.8 months before onset, the model predicted ophthalmopathy.

J is TRBJ2-7 and V is TRBV6-1, with 12 bases aligning to TRBD2. The sequencing used peripheral blood mononuclear cells (PBMCs), collected at new diagnosis, from a patient treated with antithyroid drugs. The sequence was collected from a woman in her twenties or thirties with Graves disease. Here the CDR3 reads CASQGLAGSSYEQYF. CDR3 sequence (DNA): TGTGCCAGTCAAGGACTAGCGGGAAGCTCCTACGAGCAGTACTTC.